These 5 T cell receptor beta chains share one sample of origin, sequenced in a study of blood T cell repertoires in COVID-19 (TCRdb year 2020). Library preparation employed the immunoSEQ multiplex PCR assay. The immuneACCESS repertoire file appears here via TCRdb, limited to in-frame rearrangements. These files lack a portion of the clones; in checked studies, under half of the deficit traces to unresolved V genes, and the cause of the others is not known. A total of some 310,000 clones appear in this sample, nearly 90% of them only once. Roughly a tenth of the sample comes from the top ten. Sequencing was performed on PBMCs or T cells enriched from blood (not recorded which). These receptors were taken from a woman between 25 and 40 years old who had recovered from COVID-19.

V is TRBV3-1 (or the pseudogene TRBV3-2) and J is TRBJ1-1; 9 bases align to TRBD1. Germline lookup yields CDR1 LGHDT and CDR2 YNNKEL (reference sequence). V lost 4 bases, J lost 2 bases, and 8 bases stayed unmatched. This CDR3 contains 16 residues. CDR3 bases: TGTGCCAGCAGCCCGTGGGACAGGGTAGGAAACACTGAAGCTTTCTTT. It specifies CASSPWDRVGNTEAFF.

The V call is TRBV6-5, the J call TRBJ2-7, with 7 bases identical to TRBD1. Per germline, CDR1 MNHEY and CDR2 SVGAGI. The CDR3 is 14 amino acids. The J segment lost 4 bases and the V segment lost 2 bases, leaving 5 bases of the junction unmatched. Here the CDR3 reads CASSYDRDRYEQYF. CDR3 sequence (DNA): TGTGCCAGCAGTTACGACAGGGATCGATACGAGCAGTACTTC.

The chain is built from TRBV27 and TRBJ2-1, with 9 bases aligning to TRBD2. The CDR3 spans 15 residues. After removal of 7 bases from V and 2 bases from J, the junction contained 6 bases not matched to a gene. CDR1 and CDR2 (germline): MNHEY, SMNVEV (reference sequence). The CDR3 sequence: CASTRLADPYNEQFF. CDR3 bases: TGTGCCAGCACCCGACTAGCGGACCCCTACAATGAGCAGTTCTTC.

V gene TRBV5-1 combines with J gene TRBJ1-2; 8 bases are a match to TRBD1. Germline CDR1 reads SGHRS; CDR2 reads YFSETQ. Losses at the gene ends were 0 bases for V and 2 bases for J; bases not matched to a gene: 6. This CDR3 is built from 16 residues. CDR3 nucleotide sequence: TGCGCCAGCAGCTTGGCCCGGGACAGGATAAACTATGGCTACACCTTC. It codes for CASSLARDRINYGYTF.

The V gene is TRBV27, the J gene TRBJ2-1; possible D gene TRBD2, 6 bases. There are 19 residues in the CDR3. The germline gives CDR1 MNHEY, CDR2 SMNVEV (reference sequence). Trimming stripped 8 bases from V and 4 bases from J, with 30 bases between. CDR3 bases: TGTGCCAGCCGCATCACCGGGAGAAGACCCACCGACATGTACAATGAGCAGTTCTTC. Its translation is CASRITGRRPTDMYNEQFF.